In its sample, the clone carrying this TCR beta chain was seen many times. Its matching antigen is unknown. This specimen comes from a study of T cells in Graves' hyperthyroidism and ophthalmopathy. Study observations and caveats: Clonotypes that were expanded in thyroid above 0.001 mostly appeared in blood too.

Amplified regions were TCR beta CDR3 sequences from RNA transcripts. First-round RT-PCR of the TCR CDR3 relied on the HTBI primer set. TCRdb re-derived calls from the multiplex PCR reads in MiXCR, one entry per CDR3 protein. Here the sample spans hundreds of thousands of distinct CDR3 sequences, 13% to 15% being singletons. Trimming left V 5 bases short and J 1 base short, with 13 bases between. The CDR3 runs 15 residues. CDR1 is SGHNT, CDR2 YENEEA, per germline. The sample consisted of blood. The chain has TRBV11-3 and TRBJ2-3; D is perhaps TRBD2 (5 bases). This TCR was sampled from a woman between 45 and 65 years old with Graves' ophthalmopathy. The CDR3 loop reads CASSRGRVGTDTQYF. The DNA of the CDR3 is TGTGCCAGCAGCCGCGGGCGGGTCGGCACAGATACGCAGTATTTT.